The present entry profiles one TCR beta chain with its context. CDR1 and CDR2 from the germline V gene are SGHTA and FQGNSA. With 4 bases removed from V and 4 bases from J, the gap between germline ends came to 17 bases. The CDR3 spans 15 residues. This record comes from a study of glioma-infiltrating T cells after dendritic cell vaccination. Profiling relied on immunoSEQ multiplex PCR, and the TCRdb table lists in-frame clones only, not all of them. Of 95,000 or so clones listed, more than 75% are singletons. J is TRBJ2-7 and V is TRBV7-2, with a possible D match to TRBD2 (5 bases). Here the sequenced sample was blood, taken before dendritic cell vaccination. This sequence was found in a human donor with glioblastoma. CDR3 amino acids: CASSSNRAEIYEQYF. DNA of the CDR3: TGTGCCAGCAGCTCCAATCGAGCGGAAATTTACGAGCAGTACTTC.